This is a list of T cell receptor beta chains from one sample in a study of blood T cells in healthy people across ages. TCRdb reprocessed the 5' RACE reads with MiXCR, giving one entry per CDR3 protein. The sample lists about 640,000 distinct CDR3 sequences, around 38% occurring once. The specimen was blood. These receptors all stem from a man at least 80 years old in good health. The CDR3 runs from the conserved cysteine through the conserved F or W. The order of the fields is D gene, clone size, J gene, V gene, CDR3 DNA, CDR3 protein. A D gene is named only where the DNA matches it firmly. The size entry is marked missing in some rows and otherwise reads once, few, many or a size class.

-	-	TRBJ2-6	TRBV5-1	TGCACCAGCAGCTCGTACGAGAACTCTGGGGCCAACGTCCTGACTTTC	CTSSSYENSGANVLTF
-	few	TRBJ2-7	TRBV7-8	TGTGCCAGCAGCTTAGCCTCCGCCTACGAGCAGTACTTC	CASSLASAYEQYF
-	once	TRBJ1-5	TRBV7-6	TGTGCCAGCAGCTTAGGGGGCATAGGAAGCAATCAGCCCCAGCATTTT	CASSLGGIGSNQPQHF
TRBD1	few	TRBJ1-1	TRBV20-1	TGCAGTGCTAGATTCGGACAGGGTAACACTGAAGCTTTCTTT	CSARFGQGNTEAFF
-	many	TRBJ2-3	TRBV7-2	TGTGCCAGCAGCCAGAGGAGGGAGACGCAGTATTTT	CASSQRRETQYF
TRBD2	many	TRBJ2-5	TRBV20-1	TGCAGTGCTAGCGGGACTAGCGGGGGGGGGTACCAAGAGACCCAGTACTTC	CSASGTSGGGYQETQYF
TRBD1	few	TRBJ2-6	TRBV30	TGTGCCTGGAGGAGACAGGGTAGGGGGTCTGGGGCCAACGTCCTGACTTTC	CAWRRQGRGSGANVLTF
TRBD1	few	TRBJ2-4	TRBV15	TGTGCCACCAGCAGAGAGACAGGGAACGCCAAAAACATTCAGTACTTC	CATSRETGNAKNIQYF
-	-	TRBJ1-5	TRBV6-2/TRBV6-3	TGTGCCAGCAGGCAGGGGCTGGGTCAGCCCCAGCATTTT	CASRQGLGQPQHF
-	-	TRBJ2-5	TRBV4-2	TGTGCCAGCAGTCAAGAAGGTGGGGGGGCGCCCAGGAATGAGCAGTACTTC	CASSQEGGGAPRNEQYF
TRBD1	-	TRBJ2-5	TRBV12-3/TRBV12-4	TGTGCCAGCAGTTTAGGTGGACAGGGGGTTGGGGAGACCCAGTACTTC	CASSLGGQGVGETQYF
TRBD1	many	TRBJ2-6	TRBV25-1	TGTGCCAGCAGTGGCAGGACAGGGGGTACTGGGGCCAACGTCCTGACTTTC	CASSGRTGGTGANVLTF
TRBD1	many	TRBJ2-3	TRBV6-1	TGTGCCAGCAGTGGCCGGACAGGGACCTCCACAGATACGCAGTATTTT	CASSGRTGTSTDTQYF
TRBD1	-	TRBJ2-5	TRBV6-5	TGTGCCAGCAGACCGGGACAGGCCCTCCAAGAGACCCAGTACTTC	CASRPGQALQETQYF
-	many	TRBJ2-7	TRBV29-1	TGCAGCGTTGGGTCGGCACAAAACTACGAGCAGTACTTC	CSVGSAQNYEQYF
-	few	TRBJ1-3	TRBV29-1	TGCAGCGCCCTGTCGGGGGCTGGAAACACCATATATTTT	CSALSGAGNTIYF
-	few	TRBJ2-3	TRBV6-1	TGTGCCAGCCGGGACACGGCAGCGGATACGCAGTATTTT	CASRDTAADTQYF
TRBD2	-	TRBJ2-1	TRBV2	TGTGCCAGCAGTGACCTAGCGGGGGGGGACAATGAGCAGTTCTTC	CASSDLAGGDNEQFF
TRBD2	-	TRBJ2-7	TRBV10-3	TGTGCCATCAGTGAGTCGAGCAGCGGGAAGTCCGAGCAGTACTTC	CAISESSSGKSEQYF
TRBD1	few	TRBJ2-5	TRBV5-6	TGTGCCAGCAGCCAGACAGGGGGGTCGTTAGAGACCCAGTACTTC	CASSQTGGSLETQYF
-	-	TRBJ2-5	TRBV15	TGTGCCACCAGCAGAGCAGACAGAGTGTACCAAGAGACCCAGTACTTC	CATSRADRVYQETQYF
-	-	TRBJ2-1	TRBV18	TGTGCCAGCTCACCAGTTCAATATGAGCAGTTCTTC	CASSPVQYEQFF
TRBD1	many	TRBJ1-2	TRBV29-1	TGCAGCGTTGAGGGCGGCGGGACAGTTCATGGCTACACCTTC	CSVEGGGTVHGYTF
-	few	TRBJ1-5	TRBV4-1	TGCGCCAGCAGCCAAGATTGGGATCAGCCCCAGCATTTT	CASSQDWDQPQHF
-	-	TRBJ2-1	TRBV5-1	TGCGCCAGCATTGGGGGGCGTTACAATGAGCAGTTCTTC	CASIGGRYNEQFF
-	few	TRBJ2-4	TRBV29-1	TGCAGCGTTGAAGGCCCAGGAGGGGGGAAGCAGTACTTC	CSVEGPGGGKQYF
-	-	TRBJ2-4	TRBV11-3	TGTGCCAGCAGCCTGACTAGTAGGAATGAGCAGTACTTC	CASSLTSRNEQYF
-	-	TRBJ1-4	TRBV4-3	TGCGCCAGCAGCCAAGATTGGAGGCAGGGCAATGAAAAACTGTTTTTT	CASSQDWRQGNEKLFF
TRBD2	many	TRBJ2-3	TRBV2	TGTGCCAGCAGTGGCAGGACTAGCGACACGCAGTATTTT	CASSGRTSDTQYF
TRBD1	few	TRBJ1-2	TRBV5-4	TGTGCCAGCAGCTTGGTCCCGGGACAGGGGAATTATGGCTACACCTTC	CASSLVPGQGNYGYTF
-	few	TRBJ1-2	TRBV4-1	TGCGCCAGCAGCCACCCACCCGACAGGCAACTTAACTATGGCTACACCTTC	CASSHPPDRQLNYGYTF
TRBD2	-	TRBJ2-3	TRBV24-1	TGTGCCACCAGTGACGGCGGGGGGAGCACAGATACGCAGTATTTT	CATSDGGGSTDTQYF
TRBD2	-	TRBJ2-1	TRBV7-8	TGTGCCAGCAGCTTAGGTGGGGGGGACTACAATGAGCAGTTCTTC	CASSLGGGDYNEQFF
TRBD2	few	TRBJ2-5	TRBV7-9	TGTGCCAGTAGCTTAGCGGGACAGACCCAGTACTTC	CASSLAGQTQYF
-	-	TRBJ2-1	TRBV11-2	TGTGCCAGCAGCGAGGGGGTCGGCTCCTACAATGAGCAGTTCTTC	CASSEGVGSYNEQFF
-	-	TRBJ2-5	TRBV4-1	TGCGCCAGCAGCCTCAGTACCTTCATGGAGACCCAGTACTTC	CASSLSTFMETQYF
-	-	TRBJ2-3	TRBV20-1	TGCAGTGATAGTTTAGCGGAAGATATGCAGTATTTT	CSDSLAEDMQYF
TRBD2	-	TRBJ2-7	TRBV5-1	TGCGCCAGCAGCCCTGCAGCGGGAGTAGAGTACGAGCAGTACTTC	CASSPAAGVEYEQYF
-	-	TRBJ2-1	TRBV10-2	TGCGCCAGCAGTGAGTCCGCCGGCGTGGGAAGGCAGTTCTTC	CASSESAGVGRQFF
TRBD1	-	TRBJ2-7	TRBV25-1	TGTGCCAGCAGTGGGGACAGGGGGCGTTTGGTAGACGAGCAGTACTTC	CASSGDRGRLVDEQYF
TRBD1	-	TRBJ2-3	TRBV7-2	TGTGCCAGCAGCACACAGGGGTTGGTCACAGATACGCAGTATTTT	CASSTQGLVTDTQYF
TRBD2	once	TRBJ2-1	TRBV3-1	TGTGCCAGCAGCGGCGGGAGGGCCACCTACAATGAGCAGTTCTTC	CASSGGRATYNEQFF
-	-	TRBJ1-3	TRBV7-2	TGTGCCAGCAGCCCGAACCCACGGGGAAACACCATATATTTT	CASSPNPRGNTIYF
-	-	TRBJ1-6	TRBV27	TGTGCCAGCAGCCACCCGGACCTCGTTACAGGGCCCTATAATTCACCCCTCCACTTT	CASSHPDLVTGPYNSPLHF
TRBD2	-	TRBJ2-2	TRBV7-2	TGTGCCAGCAGCGGTTGGACTAGCGGGAGGGTGACCGGGGAGCTGTTTTTT	CASSGWTSGRVTGELFF